Presented here are 17 T cell receptor beta chains from one specimen sequenced in a study of blood T cells in healthy people across ages. The authors ran a second PCR of about 7 to 11 cycles using a sample-barcoded 5' primer and a J-beta primer mix. In TCRdb, the 5' RACE reads were re-called with MiXCR into one record per CDR3 protein. The data contain about 1 million distinct CDR3 sequences, under 45% of them singletons. Input material: blood. These receptors came from an older woman in good health.

The V call is TRBV5-1, the J call TRBJ2-3, with 9 bases aligning to TRBD2. V lost 4 bases and J lost 3; bases outside the gene matches: 12. CDR1 is SGHRS and CDR2 is YFSETQ in the germline V gene. This CDR3 contains 17 residues. The CDR3 DNA reads TGCGCCAGCAGCGGGGCGATTAGCGGGAGTCAGACAGATACGCAGTATTTT. Amino acid sequence: CASSGAISGSQTDTQYF.

This chain links TRBV6-2 or TRBV6-3 with TRBJ2-1; TRBD2 agrees at 14 bases. Germline trimming cut 3 bases from V and 1 base from J; bases unmatched to any gene: 8. This CDR3 is 19 amino acids long. From germline, CDR1 is MNHEY and CDR2 SVGEGT. The DNA for the CDR3 is TGTGCCAGCAGTTATTCCGGGACTAGCGGGAGATTATCCTACAATGAGCAGTTCTTC. As protein: CASSYSGTSGRLSYNEQFF.

The J gene is TRBJ2-7, the V gene TRBV5-1; TRBD2 matches 7 bases. Germline CDR1 is SGHRS and CDR2 is YFSETQ. The CDR3 sequence is 14 residues long. J lost 5 bases, V lost 6 bases, and 11 bases had no gene match. For the CDR3, the DNA is TGCGCCAGCAACCCGAGCGGGATGTACGACGAGCAGTACTTC. Its protein is CASNPSGMYDEQYF.

This sequence joins TRBV6-5 and TRBJ1-1; unclear D gene. CDR3 length: 13 amino acids. The V end lost 2 bases, the J end lost 4 bases, and 8 bases lay between the germline ends. The germline gives CDR1 MNHEY, CDR2 SVGAGI. The CDR3 nucleotides are TGTGCCAGCAGTTACAAATCGGGCACTGAAGCTTTCTTT. It specifies CASSYKSGTEAFF.

The V gene is TRBV20-1, the J gene TRBJ1-5; maybe TRBD1 (5 bases). The germline gives CDR1 DFQATT, CDR2 SNEGSKA (reference sequence). The CDR3 spans 16 residues. Trimming left V 6 bases short and J 0 bases short, with 18 bases between. Here the CDR3 DNA reads TGCAGTGCCCGTCGCGGAGGGGTAAATAGCAATCAGCCCCAGCATTTT. Its protein is CSARRGGVNSNQPQHF.

V gene TRBV12-3 or TRBV12-4 combines with J gene TRBJ2-7, with a tentative D call TRBD2 (5 bases). V was trimmed by 3 bases and J by 4 bases, leaving 10 bases between them. The CDR3 covers 13 residues. The CDR3 DNA follows: TGTGCCAGCAGTTTCGGCAGACTATACGAGCAGTACTTC. Translated, it gives CASSFGRLYEQYF.

This clonotype was seen a single time. V and J are TRBV12-3 or TRBV12-4 and TRBJ1-5; D is undetermined. This CDR3 is 13 amino acids long. The germline V and J ends were trimmed by 1 base and 4 bases, with 5 bases remaining between them. The CDR3 coding sequence is TGTGCCAGCAGTTTAGAACAGAATCAGCCCCAGCATTTT. Translated: CASSLEQNQPQHF.

The rearrangement links TRBV6-5 to TRBJ2-1, with D perhaps matching TRBD2 (5 bases). The DNA end lines up better with TRBJ2-7; the J call may be wrong. The CDR3 is 18 amino acids. The germline CDR1 and CDR2 sequences are MNHEY and SVGAGI. CDR3 coding DNA: TGTGCCAGCAGTTACTCCTCGTTCACCAGCGGATCCTACAATGAGCAGTACTTC. It yields the protein CASSYSSFTSGSYNEQYF.

The V call is TRBV10-2, the J call TRBJ2-4; D unresolved. The germline V and J ends were trimmed by 1 base and 2 bases, with 15 bases remaining between them. Germline-derived CDR1 and CDR2 are WSHSY and SAAADI. CDR3 length equals 17 residues. CDR3 in amino acids: CASSEFGPSGSKNIQYF. As DNA, the CDR3 is TGCGCCAGCAGTGAGTTTGGGCCGTCTGGGTCCAAAAACATTCAGTACTTC.

This clonotype has just one count. V and J are TRBV24-1 and TRBJ2-1; D may be TRBD1 or TRBD2 (5 bases each). The length of the CDR3 is 16 residues. V was cut by 3 bases and J by 5 bases, with 16 bases left in between. Germline CDR1 and CDR2: KGHDR and SFDVKD. In DNA form, the CDR3 reads TGTGCCACCAGTGATCCTGGGAGCCGGGGCCACAATGAGCAGTTCTTC. Its translation is CATSDPGSRGHNEQFF.

This clonotype was seen more than once but under ten times. This sequence joins TRBV20-1 and TRBJ1-1; possible D gene TRBD1, 5 bases. From germline, CDR1 is DFQATT and CDR2 SNEGSKA (reference sequence). The CDR3 sequence is 15 residues long. V was pared by 1 base and J by 1 base, with 13 bases between. The CDR3 sequence: CSARAGHGRNTEAFF. The CDR3 nucleotides are TGCAGTGCTAGAGCAGGGCACGGGCGGAACACTGAAGCTTTCTTT.

This clonotype has at least ten counts. This chain joins TRBV7-2 and TRBJ2-5; no firm D call. Germline assignment: CDR1 SGHTA and CDR2 FQGNSA. V was shortened by 0 bases and J by 4 bases, with 9 bases between the two germline ends. The CDR3 runs to 14 residues. The CDR3 here is CASSLAVGVETQYF. The DNA of the CDR3 is TGTGCCAGCAGCTTAGCGGTCGGAGTAGAGACCCAGTACTTC.

This clonotype was seen more than once but under ten times. The CDR3 nucleotides read TGTGCCAGCAGCGCCCAGGCGGGCGAGCAGTACTTC. It yields the protein CASSAQAGEQYF. The chain combines TRBV2 with TRBJ2-7, with D perhaps TRBD2 (5 bases). Per germline, CDR1 SNHLY and CDR2 FYNNEI. The germline V and J ends were trimmed by 6 bases and 6 bases, with 12 bases remaining between them. This CDR3 contains 12 residues.

A few counts support this clonotype. This chain uses TRBV4-1 with TRBJ1-5; a weak D match, TRBD1 (5 bases). Germline CDR1 and CDR2: MGHRA and YSYEKL. The CDR3 has 15 residues. Trimming removed 0 bases at V and 7 bases at J, with 13 bases between. The CDR3 loop is CASSQEGSGLQPQHF. In DNA form, the CDR3 reads TGCGCCAGCAGCCAAGAGGGGTCAGGGCTCCAGCCCCAGCATTTT.

Notes on this clonotype: At one of its ends the junction is not consistent with the germline gene, which may arise from a read error. The V gene is TRBV2, the J gene TRBJ2-1; 12 bases agree with TRBD2. This CDR3 is 16 amino acids long. Germline V gives CDR1 SNHLY, CDR2 FYNNEI. The CDR3 DNA reads TGTGCCAGCAGACGACTAGCGGGAGATGCCTACAATGAGCGGTTCTTC. It yields the protein CASRRLAGDAYNERFF.

Only a few counts were recorded for this clonotype. V gene TRBV20-1 combines with J gene TRBJ2-7, with 11 bases lining up with TRBD1. The CDR3 spans 15 residues. CDR1 and CDR2 from the germline V gene are DFQATT and SNEGSKA (reference sequence). V trimming: 0 bases; J trimming: 6 bases; junction bases outside the gene matches: 7. The CDR3 protein is CSARDRRTGGFEQYF. As DNA, the CDR3 is TGCAGTGCTAGAGATAGGAGGACAGGGGGCTTCGAGCAGTACTTC.

The genes are TRBV27 and TRBJ1-1; D possibly corresponds to TRBD1 (5 bases). The CDR3 contains 13 residues. Trimming removed 2 bases at V and 11 bases at J, with 15 bases between. Germline V CDR1 and CDR2: MNHEY, SMNVEV (reference sequence). This chain's CDR3 is CASSLGSGTGAFF. For the CDR3, the DNA is TGTGCCAGCAGTTTAGGATCCGGGACTGGGGCTTTCTTT.